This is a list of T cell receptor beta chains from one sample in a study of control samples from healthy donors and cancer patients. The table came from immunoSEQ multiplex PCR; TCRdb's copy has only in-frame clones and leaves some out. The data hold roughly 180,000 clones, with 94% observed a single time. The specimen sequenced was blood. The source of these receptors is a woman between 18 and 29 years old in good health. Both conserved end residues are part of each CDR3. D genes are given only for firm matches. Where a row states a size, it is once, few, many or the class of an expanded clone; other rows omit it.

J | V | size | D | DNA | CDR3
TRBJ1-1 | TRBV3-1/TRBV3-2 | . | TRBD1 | TGTGCCAGCAGCCAAGTGGGACAGCCTACGAACACTGAAGCTTTCTTT | CASSQVGQPTNTEAFF
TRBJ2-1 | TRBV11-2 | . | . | TGTGCCAGCAGCCGCGGGCGCCCGAGCTCCTACAATGAGCAGTTCTTC | CASSRGRPSSYNEQFF
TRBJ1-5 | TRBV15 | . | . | TGTGCCACCAGCAGAGAAGGCAATCAGCCCCAGCATTTT | CATSREGNQPQHF
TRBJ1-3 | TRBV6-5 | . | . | TGTGCCAGCAGTTACTCCGGTTCCCCTGGAAACACCATATATTTT | CASSYSGSPGNTIYF
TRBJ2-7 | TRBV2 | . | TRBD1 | TGTGCCAGCGCCCCTTCCGGGACAGTCAAATACGAGCAGTACTTC | CASAPSGTVKYEQYF
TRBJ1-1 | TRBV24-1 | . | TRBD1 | TGTGCCACCAGTGACCCCGGGACAGGGGACACTGAAGCTTTCTTT | CATSDPGTGDTEAFF
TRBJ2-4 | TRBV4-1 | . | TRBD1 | TGCGCCAGCAGCCCTGGGATAGGGCAGGGGGCGACCAAAAACATTCAGTACTTC | CASSPGIGQGATKNIQYF
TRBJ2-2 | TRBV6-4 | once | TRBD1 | TGTGCCAGCAGAGGGACAGGGGGCTCTGCCGGGGAGCTGTTTTTT | CASRGTGGSAGELFF
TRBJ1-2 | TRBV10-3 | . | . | TGTGCCATCAGTGGGACGGCAGACTATGGCTACACCTTC | CAISGTADYGYTF
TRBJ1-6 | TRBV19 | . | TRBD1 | TGTGCCAGTAGTTCATCAACATTAATCGGGACAGGGGGTTCACCCCTCCACTTT | CASSSSTLIGTGGSPLHF
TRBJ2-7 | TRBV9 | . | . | TGTGCCAGCAGCCCGGGGGACTACGAGCAGTACTTC | CASSPGDYEQYF
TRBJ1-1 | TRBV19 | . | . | TGTGCCAGTAGTATCTCGGGTCAGCTGAACACTGAAGCTTTCTTT | CASSISGQLNTEAFF
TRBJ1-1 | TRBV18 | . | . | TGTGCCAGCTCACCAGGTCTGAACACTGAAGCTTTCTTT | CASSPGLNTEAFF
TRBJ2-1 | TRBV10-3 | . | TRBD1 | TGTGCCATCGGACAGGTAGACAATGAGCAGTTCTTC | CAIGQVDNEQFF
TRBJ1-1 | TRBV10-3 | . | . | TGTGCCATCAAAGGGGGAGACACTGAAGCTTTCTTT | CAIKGGDTEAFF
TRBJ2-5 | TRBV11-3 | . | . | TGTGCCAGCAGCCCCCAGGGGAAAGAGACCCAGTACTTC | CASSPQGKETQYF
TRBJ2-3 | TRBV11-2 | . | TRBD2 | TGTGCCAGCAGCGACGGTCGGGAGGTCAGCACAGATACGCAGTATTTT | CASSDGREVSTDTQYF
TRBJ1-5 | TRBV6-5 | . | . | TGTGCCAGCAGTTACGGACGGGGGATAAGCAATCAGCCCCAGCATTTT | CASSYGRGISNQPQHF
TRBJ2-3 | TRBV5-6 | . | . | TGTGCCAGCACCGCGTGGGGAGATACGCAGTATTTT | CASTAWGDTQYF
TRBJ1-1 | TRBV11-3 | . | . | TGTGCCAGCAGCTTAGGCATTTGGACAGCAAACACTGAAGCTTTCTTT | CASSLGIWTANTEAFF
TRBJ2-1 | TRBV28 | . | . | TGTGCCAGCAGTTTACCTCTCAATGAGCAGTTCTTC | CASSLPLNEQFF
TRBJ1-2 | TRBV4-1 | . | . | TGCGCCAGCAGCCAAGTGAGCGGGAGGATAGACGGCTACACCTTC | CASSQVSGRIDGYTF
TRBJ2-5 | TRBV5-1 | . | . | TGCGCCAGCAGCTGGACAGTACAAGAGACCCAGTACTTC | CASSWTVQETQYF
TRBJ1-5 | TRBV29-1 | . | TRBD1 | TGCAGCGTTAGAATCGGGACAGGGAATCAGCCCCAGCATTTT | CSVRIGTGNQPQHF
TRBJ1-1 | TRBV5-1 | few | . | TGCGCCAGCAGCTTTGAGGGCCTGAACACTGAAGCTTTCTTT | CASSFEGLNTEAFF
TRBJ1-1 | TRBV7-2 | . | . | TGTGCCAGCAGCTTATTACGTCTTAACACTGAAGCTTTCTTT | CASSLLRLNTEAFF
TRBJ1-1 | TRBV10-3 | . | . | TGTGCCATCAACCCCGACAAGAACACTGAAGCTTTCTTT | CAINPDKNTEAFF
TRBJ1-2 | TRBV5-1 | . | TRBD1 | TGCGCCAGCAGCTCCACAGGGGGTGACCCCCGCGGCTACACCTTC | CASSSTGGDPRGYTF